The T cell receptor (beta chain) described here comes from a study of blood T cell repertoires in COVID-19 (dated by TCRdb to 2018 to 2021). With respect to the entire study: Samples covering the acute and convalescent phases of COVID-19 were provided by collaborators in the United States, Italy and Spain. The prospective study material was composed of cDNA or gDNA derived from T cells, B-cell-depleted T cells, or PBMCs. The dataset comprised deeply sampled blood TCRbeta repertoires from subjects exposed to, actively infected with, or recovered from COVID-19. The repertoires were made available in a free public database intended to serve as a resource for research on the immune response to SARS-CoV-2. The samples were drawn from two sources: the first 160 participants of the ongoing ImmuneRACE study, and 1,000 to 1,500 subjects contributed by 6 global collaborators. Sample metadata almost always included a de-identified subject ID, COVID-19 status, age in years and sex. HLA class I and class II types, where available, came from metadata supplied by the sample provider rather than from assay-based typing. Beyond this particular receptor, the publication reports: The amount of clinical and demographic metadata varied by source and participant and was provided uncurated.

Collaborating institutions collected whole blood in K2EDTA tubes following their own protocols. For TCRbeta analysis, collaborators shipped samples as frozen whole blood, isolated PBMCs, or DNA extracted from either of those sample types. Germline trimming amounts to 6 bases on V and 1 base on J, with 4 as the count of junction bases outside the gene matches. Based on the germline V gene (reference sequence), the CDR1 and CDR2 sequences are LNHDA and SQIVND. The CDR3 runs 15 amino acids, cysteine and phenylalanine included. Of all the DNA, just the CDR3 is kept, 45 bases in frame from base 1. TCRbeta CDR3 regions were amplified from genomic DNA using the immunoSEQ Assay, a bias-controlled multiplex PCR. On the study's bioinformatics: Nucleated cell counts per sample were estimated from amplification of reference gene primers within the assay. To quantify the absolute abundance of each unique TCRbeta CDR3 rearrangement, sequence reads were collapsed and filtered. For each sample, productive Simpson clonality was calculated as the square root of Simpson's diversity index across productive rearrangements. TCRdb mirrors the immuneACCESS table, restricted to in-frame sequences. Some clones are absent from its copies; in checked studies, under half trace to an unresolved V gene, and the reason for the others is unknown. That table is the source of V, J and clone size, and D and trimming were worked out from the DNA. The sample profile shows 390,000 or so clones; 90% of them were found once. 6.5% to 8% of the sample comes from the top ten.

With respect to this clone: Its antigen has not been determined. Per-nucleotide qualities are absent, and no much larger clonotype sits a single base away.

The receptor comes from a man younger than 35 with active or convalescent COVID-19. The sample taken for sequencing was peripheral blood. This chain is built from TRBV19 and TRBJ2-3; the central 10 bases match TRBD2. The CDR3 region: CASRTTSGGTDTQYF. The DNA sequence is as follows: TGTGCCAGTAGAACCACTAGCGGGGGCACAGATACGCAGTATTTT.